Shown below are 10 T cell receptor beta chains from a single sample sequenced in a study of molecular identifiers for immune sequencing clone quantification. TCRdb used MiXCR to reprocess the PCR reads, holding one entry per CDR3 protein. The data contain about half a million distinct CDR3 sequences, over 20% of them singletons. The specimen was naive CD8+ T cells from blood, with Jurkat cell RNA spiked in. The subset is: FACS-sorted CD8+CD4-CCR7+CD45RA+ naive T cells. These TCRs come from a human donor in good health. Some libraries in this study had Jurkat cell RNA spiked in.

This clonotype showed up just a few times. The chain links TRBV30 to TRBJ2-1; D unresolved. From germline, CDR1 is GTSNPN and CDR2 SVGIG (reference sequence). The V and J ends lost 3 bases and 8 bases respectively, with 17 bases between them. The CDR3 consists of 14 residues. CDR3 nucleotides: TGTGCCTGGAGAGCCGGGTTAGTATTTCATGAGCAGTTCTTC. It specifies CAWRAGLVFHEQFF.

This clonotype occurred a few times. At one of its ends the junction is not consistent with the germline gene, which may arise from a read error. The J gene is TRBJ2-3, the V gene TRBV27; 9 positions match TRBD1. The CDR3 runs 14 residues. Germline V lookup: CDR1 MNHEY, CDR2 SMNVEV (reference sequence). CDR3 in amino acids: CASRRQGGTDTQCF. As DNA, the CDR3 is TGTGCCAGCAGACGACAGGGGGGCACAGATACGCAGTGTTTT.

Concerning this clonotype: It may be a read error: a sequence one base away is much more abundant. V usage is TRBV27 and J usage is TRBJ2-6; possible D gene TRBD1, 5 bases. This CDR3 spans 16 amino acids. The germline V gene encodes CDR1 MNHEY and CDR2 SMNVEV (reference sequence). CDR3 loop: CASSLSGLSGANILTF. As DNA, the CDR3 is TGTGCCAGCAGTTTATCCGGCCTTTCTGGGGCCAACATCCTGACTTTC.

This clonotype was observed at least ten times. J is TRBJ1-1 and V is TRBV30; D remains unclear. Germline lookup yields CDR1 GTSNPN and CDR2 SVGIG (reference sequence). The CDR3 consists of 13 residues. V was shortened by 1 base and J by 5 bases, with 11 bases between the two germline ends. In DNA form, the CDR3 reads TGTGCCTGGAGTGATCCGGGGTGGACTGAAGCTTTCTTT. Translation gives CAWSDPGWTEAFF.

On this clonotype itself: With a much larger clone just one base away, this may be a read error. The rearrangement links TRBV4-3 to TRBJ2-5, with a tentative D call TRBD2 (5 bases). The CDR3 runs 15 residues. V dropped 0 bases and J dropped 4 bases, with 12 bases sitting between them. Germline CDR1 reads LGHNA; CDR2 reads YSLEER. The CDR3: CASSQDLGSRETQYF. The CDR3 DNA follows: TGCGCCAGCAGCCAAGATTTGGGGAGCCGAGAGACCCAGTACTTC.

This clonotype was seen repeatedly, ten times or more. The rearrangement joins TRBV7-6 to TRBJ1-5, with 10 bases fitting TRBD1. This CDR3 is built from 19 residues. The V gene end was trimmed by 5 bases and the J gene end by 0 bases; junction bases not matched to a gene: 13. Per the germline V gene, CDR1 is SGHVS and CDR2 is FNYEAQ. The CDR3 DNA follows: TGTGCCAGCAGCACTAGGGGGACAGGGGTTACCAATAGCAATCAGCCCCAGCATTTT. Amino acid sequence: CASSTRGTGVTNSNQPQHF.

The chain is built from TRBV13 and TRBJ2-2, with TRBD1 matching over 9 bases. From germline, CDR1 is PRHDT and CDR2 FYEKMQ (reference sequence). The V and J ends lost 6 bases and 6 bases, in that order; junction bases with no gene match: 8. The CDR3 is 15 amino acids. The CDR3 nucleotides are TGTGCCAGCAGGTGGGACAGGGCTGAACCCGGGGAGCTGTTTTTT. This codes for CASRWDRAEPGELFF.

This clonotype was seen repeatedly, ten times or more. V and J are TRBV7-9 and TRBJ2-2; D not resolved. The germline V gene has CDR1 SEHNR and CDR2 FQNEAQ (reference sequence). This CDR3 region has 15 residues. The V end lost 7 bases, the J end lost 5 bases, and 17 bases lay between the germline ends. The CDR3, as DNA: TGTGCCAGCATCCCGACCGTTGGATTTACCGGGGAGCTGTTTTTT. This sequence encodes CASIPTVGFTGELFF.

This clonotype appeared many times. The genes are TRBV7-9 and TRBJ1-1, with D maybe TRBD1 (5 bases). The germline V and J ends were trimmed by 5 bases and 6 bases, with 10 bases remaining between them. CDR3 length: 12 amino acids. Germline lookup yields CDR1 SEHNR and CDR2 FQNEAQ (reference sequence). The CDR3 loop is CASSPGGPEAFF. The DNA of the CDR3 is TGTGCCAGCAGCCCCGGGGGACCTGAAGCTTTCTTT.

The chain combines TRBV19 with TRBJ2-1, with TRBD2 matching over 11 bases. CDR3 size: 13 residues. Germline V gives CDR1 LNHDA, CDR2 SQIVND (reference sequence). J was trimmed by 9 bases and V by 10 bases; bases with no gene match: 8. The CDR3 protein is CATGLAVQSEQFF. The CDR3 coding sequence is TGTGCCACGGGACTAGCGGTCCAGAGTGAGCAGTTCTTC. The whole variable domain, remainder taken from reference TRBV19 and TRBJ2-1, is DGGITQSPKYLFRKEGQNVTLSCEQNLNHDAMYWYRQDPGQGLRLIYYSQIVNDFQKGDIAEGYSVSREKKESFPLTVTSAQKNPTAFYLCATGLAVQSEQFFGPGTRLTVL.